One sample yielded the 32 T cell receptor beta chains listed below, sequenced in a study of T cells in Graves' hyperthyroidism and ophthalmopathy (dated by TCRdb to the late 2010s). The library was built by means of multiplex PCR. This sample was sequenced with an Illumina HiSeq 2000. The TCR beta CDR3 regions were amplified from the RNA transcripts. The TCR CDR3 was subjected to a first round of RT-PCR using the HTBI primer set and the Qiagen OneStep RT-PCR kit. In-frame beta chains were kept once TCRdb had trimmed the public reads at Q25 with fastp and called clones with MiXCR. Rows with one shared CDR3 protein collapse into an entry with the most common genes and DNA. Within this sample are 400,000 to 550,000 distinct CDR3 sequences, with over 13% of them counted one time only. Around a sixth of the sample is in the top ten clones. Sequenced input: blood. The receptors here all came from a young woman with Graves' hyperthyroidism.

There are a few counts of this clonotype. The gene calls are TRBV19 and TRBJ1-6, with 9 bases fitting TRBD1. The CDR3 totals 15 residues. In germline, CDR1 is LNHDA, CDR2 SQIVND (reference sequence). The junction had 5 bases not matched to a gene; V was cut back by 5 bases and J by 6 bases. The CDR3 region is CASSPQGAANSPLHF. DNA of the CDR3: TGTGCCAGTAGTCCACAGGGGGCAGCTAATTCACCCCTCCACTTT. Together with reference TRBV19 and TRBJ1-6, the CDR3 gives the full variable domain: DGGITQSPKYLFRKEGQNVTLSCEQNLNHDAMYWYRQDPGQGLRLIYYSQIVNDFQKGDIAEGYSVSREKKESFPLTVTSAQKNPTAFYLCASSPQGAANSPLHFGNGTRLTVT.

J is TRBJ2-1 and V is TRBV12-5; D call uncertain. There are 12 residues in the CDR3. Trimming removed 1 base at V and 6 bases at J, with 4 bases between. Germline-derived CDR1 and CDR2 are LGHNT and FRNRAP. The CDR3 reads CASGLGGNEQFF. In DNA form, the CDR3 reads TGTGCTAGTGGTTTGGGAGGCAATGAGCAGTTCTTC.

To note about this clonotype: Possible read error: a much larger clone is one base away. The chain employs TRBV3-1 and TRBJ2-5; 9 nucleotides align to TRBD2. This CDR3 has 16 residues. Germline CDR1 LGHDT, CDR2 YNNKEL (reference sequence). Trimming at V came to 6 bases and at J to 1 base, leaving 9 bases not matched to a gene. CDR3 in amino acids: CASRSVAGASQETQYF. CDR3 nucleotide sequence: TGTGCCAGCAGATCAGTAGCGGGAGCCTCCCAAGAGACCCAGTACTTC.

This clonotype was seen only a few times. The rearrangement links TRBV19 to TRBJ2-7; no firm D call. Looked up from germline, CDR1 is LNHDA and CDR2 is SQIVND (reference sequence). Trimming removed 5 bases at V and 0 bases at J, with 8 bases between. The CDR3 runs 13 residues. CDR3 loop: CASSFRASYEQYF. The CDR3 nucleotides read TGTGCCAGTAGTTTTAGGGCCTCCTACGAGCAGTACTTC.

This clonotype was counted a few times. J is TRBJ1-2 and V is TRBV5-4, with TRBD1 matching over 8 bases. Per germline, CDR1 SGHNT and CDR2 YYREEE (reference sequence). The CDR3 has 16 residues. V gave up 4 bases and J gave up 5 bases; unmatched junction bases: 13. The CDR3 loop reads CASSKRTGPFPYGYTF. CDR3 coding DNA: TGTGCCAGCAGCAAACGGACAGGGCCCTTTCCTTATGGCTACACCTTC.

This clonotype was seen a few times. The CDR3: CASSPGGTYEQYV. The CDR3 DNA is TGTGCCAGCAGCCCGGGAGGGACCTACGAGCAGTACGTC. The chain recombines TRBV3-1 with TRBJ2-7, with 8 bases identical to TRBD2. The germline CDR1 and CDR2 sequences are LGHDT and YNNKEL (reference sequence). The CDR3 spans 13 residues. With 4 bases clipped from V and 2 bases from J, the junction kept 1 base outside the gene matches.

This clonotype was seen a handful of times. The chain joins TRBV5-8 to TRBJ1-4; D is unclear. Germline CDR1 and CDR2: SGHTS and YDEGEE. The CDR3 has 14 amino acids. Deletions cut 0 bases from V and 9 bases from J, with 12 bases between. The CDR3 nucleotides are TGTGCCAGCAGCTTGGGACCGTCGTTAAAAAAACTGTTTTTT. Translated, it gives CASSLGPSLKKLFF. Variable domain in full (rest from reference TRBV5-8 and TRBJ1-4): EAGVTQSPTHLIKTRGQQATLRCSPISGHTSVYWYQQALGLGLQFLLWYDEGEERNRGNFPPRFSGRQFPNYSSELNVNALELEDSALYLCASSLGPSLKKLFFGSGTQLSVL.

This clonotype was seen ten or more times. The chain carries TRBV27 and TRBJ2-1; possible D gene TRBD2, 5 bases. The CDR3 is 15 amino acids. Germline values: CDR1 MNHEY, CDR2 SMNVEV (reference sequence). Trimming left V 7 bases short and J 0 bases short, with 13 bases between. The CDR3 DNA reads TGTGCCAGCACCGTACTAGAACTCTCCTACAATGAGCAGTTCTTC. This sequence encodes CASTVLELSYNEQFF.

The chain links TRBV7-6 to TRBJ2-2; 7 nucleotides line up with TRBD2. The CDR3 has 17 residues. J was trimmed by 0 bases and V by 1 base; bases with no gene match: 5. In germline, CDR1 is SGHVS, CDR2 FNYEAQ. The CDR3, as DNA: TGTGCCAGCAGCTTAGAGGCTAGCGGAGCGAACACCGGGGAGCTGTTTTTT. Translating gives CASSLEASGANTGELFF.

This clonotype was seen many times. The chain links TRBV10-3 to TRBJ2-3; D call uncertain. This CDR3 comprises 14 residues. Germline assignment: CDR1 ENHRY and CDR2 SYGVKD. Trimming took off 4 bases at V and 6 bases at J, with 14 bases between the two ends. The CDR3: CAISALDETDTQYF. The CDR3, as DNA: TGTGCCATCAGTGCCCTGGATGAAACGGATACGCAGTATTTT.

This clonotype was counted between two and nine times. The chain uses TRBV19 and TRBJ2-7, with D perhaps matching TRBD1 (5 bases). Trimming removed 1 base from V and 2 bases from J, with 9 bases in between. The CDR3 has 14 residues. The germline CDR1 and CDR2 sequences are LNHDA and SQIVND (reference sequence). The CDR3 coding sequence is TGTGCCAGTAGTATAGTCGACAGCCCCTACGAGCAGTACTTC. It encodes CASSIVDSPYEQYF.

Concerning this clonotype: Sequence at one end of the junction differs from germline and may be a read error. The chain is built from TRBV15 and TRBJ1-5; weak D call: TRBD1 (6 bases). Germline CDR1 and CDR2: LNHNV and YYDKDF (reference sequence). The CDR3 totals 16 residues. The CDR3 region is CATSRGGGGSDQPQHF. The CDR3 bases are TGTGCCACCAGCAGAGGAGGGGGAGGTAGCGATCAGCCCCAGCATTTT.

Notes on this clonotype: A much larger clone is a single base away; this may be a read error. This chain uses TRBV10-3 with TRBJ1-1; D not resolved. Germline-derived CDR1 and CDR2 are ENHRY and SYGVKD. The CDR3 length is 15 residues. The germline V and J ends were trimmed by 3 bases and 1 base, with 12 bases remaining between them. This CDR3 reads CAISDEKVANTEAFF. The CDR3 DNA follows: TGTGCCATCAGTGATGAAAAAGTAGCGAACACTGAAGCTTTCTTT.

The rearrangement uses TRBV4-1 and TRBJ1-1, with a possible D match to TRBD1 (5 bases). Germline CDR1 and CDR2: MGHRA and YSYEKL. V dropped 0 bases and J dropped 2 bases, with 10 bases sitting between them. The CDR3 loop spans 15 amino acids. The CDR3 bases are TGCGCCAGCAGCCAAGATGGGGCGAGAAACACTGAAGCTTTCTTT. Its translation: CASSQDGARNTEAFF.

This clonotype was observed at least ten times. V usage is TRBV20-1 and J usage is TRBJ2-1; 12 bases line up with TRBD2. Germline assignment: CDR1 DFQATT and CDR2 SNEGSKA (reference sequence). The CDR3 is 17 residues long. Trimming removed 0 bases from V and 0 bases from J; junction bases left unmatched: 3. CDR3 in DNA: TGCAGTGCTAGAGACCCGACTAGCGGGGGCTCCTACAATGAGCAGTTCTTC. Translating gives CSARDPTSGGSYNEQFF.

The rearrangement uses TRBV10-3 and TRBJ2-2; D gene ambiguous. V shed 2 bases and J shed 4 bases, with 8 bases lying between them. CDR3 length equals 14 residues. The germline V gene has CDR1 ENHRY and CDR2 SYGVKD. CDR3 amino acids: CAISEMGSTGELFF. The CDR3 DNA follows: TGTGCCATCAGTGAGATGGGCAGCACCGGGGAGCTGTTTTTT.

This clonotype showed up many times. The rearrangement links TRBV10-3 to TRBJ2-2, with D hard to call. V lost 7 bases to trimming and J lost 7 bases, with 19 bases between them. CDR3 size: 15 residues. CDR1 ENHRY and CDR2 SYGVKD come from the germline V gene. CDR3 nucleotides: TGTGCCATCACCGACTCCGGAAAGGCCAACGGGGAGCTGTTTTTT. This codes for CAITDSGKANGELFF.

This clonotype was observed at least ten times. The rearrangement links TRBV28 to TRBJ1-2, with 8 bases lining up with TRBD1. This CDR3 is 15 amino acids long. The V and J ends lost 4 bases and 5 bases, in that order; junction bases with no gene match: 9. CDR1 is MDHEN and CDR2 is SYDVKM in the germline V gene. The CDR3 loop reads CASSYQDRVGYGYTF. CDR3 bases: TGTGCCAGCAGTTATCAGGACAGGGTGGGGTATGGCTACACCTTC.

A word on this clonotype: It may be a read error: a sequence one base away is much more abundant. The chain joins TRBV30 to TRBJ2-1, with D perhaps given as TRBD1 or TRBD2 (5 bases each). The V end lost 3 bases, the J end lost 10 bases, and 16 bases lay between the germline ends. The germline gives CDR1 GTSNPN, CDR2 SVGIG (reference sequence). This CDR3 is built from 13 residues. CDR3 sequence (DNA): TGTGCCTGGAGCCTCGGGGCTAGCATGGAGCAGTTCTTC. As protein: CAWSLGASMEQFF.

As for this clonotype: This may come from a read error, since a much larger clone is one base off. This chain links TRBV20-1 with TRBJ2-1; D gene unclear. CDR1 is DFQATT and CDR2 is SNEGSKA in the germline V gene (reference sequence). This CDR3 comprises 14 residues. V was trimmed by 0 bases and J by 4 bases, leaving 10 bases between them. CDR3 protein: CSARDNGWYNEQFF. The CDR3, as DNA: TGCAGTGCTAGAGATAACGGGTGGTACAATGAGCAGTTCTTC.

This clonotype has only a few counts. The CDR3 does not end in the conserved phenylalanine or tryptophan, so this is likely a read error. Because the CDR3's place on the DNA is in doubt, the DNA is left out and the CDR3 is given as listed by TCRdb. The chain is built from TRBV6-1 and TRBJ2-5; the table's D call, TRBD1, has no DNA check behind it. Germline V gene lookup returns CDR1 MNHNS and CDR2 SASEGT. The CDR3 is 11 residues long, ends included. The CDR3 spells CASSEVGVEYV.

This clonotype showed up just a few times. The chain uses TRBV6-1 and TRBJ2-1; 7 bases are shared with TRBD1. The germline V gene has CDR1 MNHNS and CDR2 SASEGT. This CDR3 is built from 15 residues. V lost 5 bases, J lost 4 bases, and 8 bases stayed unmatched. The CDR3 spells CASSSTDRLYNEQFF. The CDR3 nucleotides are TGTGCCAGCAGTAGTACGGACAGGCTTTACAATGAGCAGTTCTTC.

The genes are TRBV20-1 and TRBJ2-5, with TRBD1 matching 8 bases. This CDR3 has 14 amino acids. Unmatched junction bases numbered 8, after V lost 1 base and J lost 7 bases. CDR1 and CDR2 (germline): DFQATT, SNEGSKA (reference sequence). The DNA for the CDR3 is TGCAGTGCTAGAGGAAAGACAGGGGATACGACCCAGTACTTC. It yields the protein CSARGKTGDTTQYF.

The chain couples TRBV12-5 to TRBJ1-5; D is undetermined. The germline V gene encodes CDR1 LGHNT and CDR2 FRNRAP. V was pared by 9 bases and J by 4 bases, with 19 bases between. The CDR3 is 15 residues long. The chain's CDR3 is CARSGGLKTNQPQHF. The CDR3 DNA reads as TGTGCTAGGTCTGGAGGGTTGAAGACTAATCAGCCCCAGCATTTT.

This clonotype was counted ten times or more. This chain links TRBV3-1 with TRBJ2-2; TRBD1 is a possible D gene (5 bases). CDR3 length: 15 residues. V dropped 3 bases and J dropped 4 bases, with 12 bases sitting between them. In germline, CDR1 is LGHDT, CDR2 YNNKEL (reference sequence). The CDR3 protein is CASSHPPQGTGELFF. CDR3 DNA: TGTGCCAGCAGCCACCCCCCGCAGGGCACCGGGGAGCTGTTTTTT.

The gene calls are TRBV19 and TRBJ2-3; D gene uncertain. V lost 8 bases and J 2 bases, leaving 11 bases between the germline ends. The length of the CDR3 is 13 residues. The germline V gene encodes CDR1 LNHDA and CDR2 SQIVND (reference sequence). CDR3 sequence (DNA): TGTGCCAGTGGCCAAGATCACACAGATACGCAGTATTTT. Protein: CASGQDHTDTQYF.

This clonotype was recorded many times. The chain links TRBV11-1 to TRBJ2-5; the D gene is possibly TRBD2 (6 bases). In germline, CDR1 is SGHAT, CDR2 FQDESV (reference sequence). The CDR3 consists of 16 residues. V was pared by 1 base and J by 3 bases, with 15 bases between. The CDR3 DNA reads TGTGCCAGCAGCTTAGAGGGAGGCGGGATGGAAGAGACCCAGTACTTC. Its protein product is CASSLEGGGMEETQYF.

The chain carries TRBV5-1 and TRBJ1-1; D uncertain. Between the trimmed V and J ends, which lost 4 bases and 3 bases, there was a span of 16 bases. This CDR3 has 15 amino acids. The germline V gene has CDR1 SGHRS and CDR2 YFSETQ. The CDR3 loop is CASSMDAYGDTEAFF. The CDR3 nucleotides are TGCGCCAGCAGCATGGACGCCTATGGGGACACTGAAGCTTTCTTT.

This clonotype was seen repeatedly, ten times or more. At one end, the junction sequence differs from germline, possibly due to a read error. V is TRBV7-7 and J is TRBJ2-1; 8 nucleotides match TRBD2. Germline CDR1 is SSHAT and CDR2 is FNYEAQ (reference sequence). The CDR3 totals 14 residues. CDR3 amino acids: CASSLREGGDEQFF. The CDR3 bases are TGTGCTAGCAGCTTACGGGAGGGAGGGGATGAGCAGTTCTTC.

This clonotype was recorded at least ten times. This chain links TRBV19 with TRBJ1-1; no clear D gene. Trimming removed 4 bases at V and 0 bases at J, with 12 bases between. CDR1 is LNHDA and CDR2 is SQIVND in the germline V gene (reference sequence). CDR3 length: 15 amino acids. The CDR3 protein is CASSTLKTVNTEAFF. The CDR3 nucleotides read TGTGCCAGTAGTACTCTCAAGACGGTGAACACTGAAGCTTTCTTT.

This clonotype was seen only once. This chain's CDR3 is CASSLQRRLGLTGEFDEQYF. In nucleotides, the CDR3 is TGTGCCAGCAGCTTACAGAGGAGGCTCGGGCTAACGGGAGAGTTCGACGAGCAGTACTTC. The chain combines TRBV7-2 with TRBJ2-7; possibly TRBD2 for D (6 bases). The germline V gene has CDR1 SGHTA and CDR2 FQGNSA. This CDR3 contains 20 residues. The V end lost 2 bases, the J end lost 5 bases, and 31 bases lay between the germline ends. Full variable domain (missing parts from reference TRBV7-2 and TRBJ2-7): GAGVSQSPSNKVTEKGKDVELRCDPISGHTALYWYRQSLGQGLEFLIYFQGNSAPDKSGLPSDRFSAERTGGSVSTLTIQRTQQEDSAVYLCASSLQRRLGLTGEFDEQYFGPGTRLTVT.

This clonotype was recorded at least ten times. The V and J genes are TRBV20-1 and TRBJ1-3; 8 bases map to TRBD1. Germline assignment: CDR1 DFQATT and CDR2 SNEGSKA (reference sequence). This CDR3 spans 13 amino acids. Trimming took 4 bases from V and 7 from J; bases not matched to a gene: 6. CDR3 sequence: CSATPTGVNTIYF. CDR3 DNA: TGCAGTGCTACCCCGACAGGGGTCAACACCATATATTTT.